This T cell receptor (beta chain) was recorded in a study of regulatory T cells in long-lasting Graves disease. About the research overall: Graves' patients, newly diagnosed, had taken antithyroid drugs under 3 months.

Overall study findings and caveats: Persistent disease showed a preference for TRBV28, TRBJ1-2 and TRBJ2-5.

This clonotype was counted at least ten times. The antigen is undetermined. Sequencing libraries for TCR beta were prepared with iRepertoire HTBI primers and Arm-PCR of CDR3 regions. Study processing details: Samples collectively showed approximately 62 TRBV and approximately 13 TRBJ segments. TCRdb reprocessed the multiplex PCR reads with MiXCR, giving one entry per CDR3 protein. The V and J calls were determined by TCRdb, not by the authors. The data show a few hundred thousand distinct CDR3 sequences, 20% to 25% seen once. Time point meaning: newly diagnosed GD, antithyroid drugs for less than 3 months. RNA extracted from PBMCs served as the sequencing template. Patients were enrolled at an endocrinology department in Xi'an, China. V was pared by 0 bases and J by 1 base, with 9 bases of the junction left unmatched. The CDR3 loop spans 17 amino acids. Per germline, CDR1 GTSNPN and CDR2 SVGIG (reference sequence).

The sample consisted of peripheral blood mononuclear cells (PBMCs), taken at new diagnosis, from a patient treated with antithyroid drugs. The sequence came from a female donor with Graves disease. The rearrangement uses TRBV30 and TRBJ2-7, with TRBD2 matching 10 bases. In DNA, the CDR3 is TGTGCCTGGAGTGTAAAGAGTCCACTAGCGGGATCCTACGAGCAGTACTTC. It encodes CAWSVKSPLAGSYEQYF.